These 16 T cell receptor beta chains were all obtained from the same sample, sequenced in a study of blood T cells in healthy people across ages. Sample-barcoded 5' priming and a J-beta primer mix drove a second PCR of roughly 7 to 11 cycles. TCRdb ran MiXCR on the 5' RACE reads and lists one entry per CDR3 protein. Seen here are 800,000 to 950,000 distinct CDR3 sequences, roughly 48% observed once, and the top ten hold roughly 12%. Sequenced sample: blood. These receptors all stem from a man under 40 in good health.

This rearrangement joins TRBV5-1 to TRBJ1-1; 9 bases line up with TRBD1. Germline-derived CDR1 and CDR2 are SGHRS and YFSETQ. Germline trimming cut 3 bases from V and 7 bases from J; bases unmatched to any gene: 7. This CDR3 region has 14 residues. Here the CDR3 reads CASSWKQGASEAFF. CDR3 coding DNA: TGCGCCAGCAGCTGGAAACAGGGGGCGAGTGAAGCTTTCTTT.

This clonotype turned up a few times. This chain links TRBV3-1 with TRBJ2-3; TRBD2 agrees at 8 bases. CDR1 is LGHDT and CDR2 is YNNKEL in the germline V gene (reference sequence). The CDR3 covers 18 residues. The J segment lost 0 bases and the V segment lost 4 bases, leaving 12 bases of the junction unmatched. DNA of the CDR3: TGTGCCAGCAGCCGACGTTTGGGGGCGGGGGGAAGCACAGATACGCAGTATTTT. Amino acid sequence: CASSRRLGAGGSTDTQYF.

Concerning this clonotype itself: A junction boundary mismatches the germline segment, possibly from a read error. The chain is built from TRBV6-5 and TRBJ1-6; weak D call: TRBD1 (5 bases). CDR1 and CDR2 from the germline V gene are MNHEY and SVGAGI. This CDR3 has 16 amino acids. The CDR3 DNA is TGTGCCAGCAGCCGAATCGGGGCAGGGTATAATCCACCCCTCCACTTT. Translated, it gives CASSRIGAGYNPPLHF.

The chain combines TRBV18 with TRBJ2-3, with no clear D. Trimming pared 3 bases from V and 4 bases from J, leaving 8 bases between. The length of the CDR3 is 13 residues. The V gene's germline CDR1 is KGHSH and CDR2 LQKENI. CDR3 sequence: CASSPSVADTQYF. The CDR3 DNA sequence: TGTGCCAGCTCACCCTCGGTAGCAGATACGCAGTATTTT.

The CDR3 protein is CSVEGSRSTDTQYF. CDR3 bases: TGCAGCGTTGAGGGTTCGAGGAGCACAGATACGCAGTATTTT. V and J are TRBV29-1 and TRBJ2-3; D gene ambiguous. The germline CDR1 and CDR2 sequences are SQVTM and ANQGSEA. Trimming shortened V by 3 bases and J by 0 bases, and 10 bases separated the two germline ends. CDR3 length equals 14 residues.

The V gene is TRBV28, the J gene TRBJ1-6, with D maybe TRBD1 (5 bases). The CDR3 is 15 residues long. Trimming removed 3 bases at V and 10 bases at J, with 16 bases between. Germline CDR1 is MDHEN and CDR2 is SYDVKM. The chain's CDR3 is CASSFGTVRGSPLHF. The CDR3 nucleotides read TGTGCCAGCAGTTTCGGGACTGTACGCGGCTCACCCCTCCACTTT.

The rearrangement joins TRBV7-2 to TRBJ1-1, with 7 bases fitting TRBD1. Unmatched junction bases numbered 8, after V lost 5 bases and J lost 5 bases. Germline CDR1 and CDR2: SGHTA and FQGNSA. The CDR3 covers 14 residues. The CDR3 loop reads CASSLDRVATEAFF. CDR3 DNA: TGTGCCAGCAGCCTAGACAGGGTAGCTACTGAAGCTTTCTTT.

The V gene is TRBV5-1, the J gene TRBJ2-5, with TRBD2 as a possible D gene (6 bases). The germline CDR1 and CDR2 sequences are SGHRS and YFSETQ. The CDR3 consists of 14 residues. Trimming removed 5 bases from V and 2 bases from J, with 13 bases in between. The CDR3 protein is CASRPGTSQETQYF. As DNA, the CDR3 is TGCGCCAGCAGGCCGGGGACTTCGCAAGAGACCCAGTACTTC.

This chain joins TRBV10-3 and TRBJ2-7, with 8 nucleotides matching TRBD1. The CDR3 has 13 amino acids. In germline, CDR1 is ENHRY, CDR2 SYGVKD. The junction had 8 bases not matched to a gene; V was cut back by 10 bases and J by 3 bases. CDR3 residues: CATYTGTGYEQYF. The CDR3 DNA sequence: TGTGCCACATACACCGGGACAGGCTACGAGCAGTACTTC.

About this clonotype itself: A much larger clone is a single base away; this may be a read error. V is TRBV20-1 and J is TRBJ2-1; no firm D call. V was trimmed by 5 bases and J by 0 bases, leaving 14 bases between them. Germline CDR1 and CDR2: DFQATT and SNEGSKA (reference sequence). The length of the CDR3 is 15 residues. The CDR3 DNA reads TGCAGTGCTCCGATCCCCCGTAGCTCCTACAATGAGCAGTTCTTC. Amino acid sequence: CSAPIPRSSYNEQFF.

This clonotype has ten or more counts. The chain uses TRBV4-3 and TRBJ2-3; 10 nucleotides line up with TRBD1. Germline CDR1 and CDR2: LGHNA and YSLEER. The CDR3 extends over 16 amino acids. V lost 3 bases, J lost 1 base, and 4 bases stayed unmatched. CDR3 in amino acids: CASSHSGTGGTDTQYF. CDR3 nucleotide sequence: TGCGCCAGCAGCCATTCCGGGACAGGGGGCACAGATACGCAGTATTTT.

The DNA of the CDR3 is TGTGCCAGCAGTCCTAGACTCGGACTAGCGTCGGGCGGGGAGCTGTTTTTT. Translation: CASSPRLGLASGGELFF. This sequence joins TRBV12-3 or TRBV12-4 and TRBJ2-2; 9 bases align to TRBD2. CDR3 size: 17 residues. The V and J ends lost 5 bases and 7 bases, in that order; junction bases with no gene match: 14.

The chain carries TRBV10-1 and TRBJ2-1; no clear D. The CDR3 is 14 amino acids. Germline V CDR1 and CDR2: WNHNN, SYGVQD (reference sequence). Trimming stripped 5 bases from V and 6 bases from J, with 14 bases between. The CDR3 region has the DNA TGCGCCAGCAGTACAGTGAATGGGCCCAATGAGCAGTTCTTC. It is translated as CASSTVNGPNEQFF.

The chain joins TRBV11-2 to TRBJ1-5, with D uncertain. The CDR3 is 15 residues long. CDR1 and CDR2 from the germline V gene are SGHAT and FQNNGV. Trimming left V 2 bases short and J 0 bases short, with 8 bases between. The CDR3, as DNA: TGTGCCAGCAGCTTACAGCCCGATAGCAATCAGCCCCAGCATTTT. It is translated as CASSLQPDSNQPQHF.

This clonotype has more than one count but fewer than ten. The J gene is TRBJ2-7, the V gene TRBV4-2; D call uncertain. Trimming cost V 0 bases and J 4 bases, with 16 bases left between them. Germline V gene sequence: CDR1 LGHNA, CDR2 YNFKEQ. The CDR3 has 16 amino acids. CDR3 amino acids: CASSQDLGVTPYEQYF. As DNA, the CDR3 is TGTGCCAGCAGCCAAGATCTAGGTGTAACGCCTTACGAGCAGTACTTC.

This clonotype was detected a few times. The chain uses TRBV28 and TRBJ1-5, with TRBD1 as a possible D gene (5 bases). V was pared by 2 bases and J by 7 bases, with 12 bases between. This CDR3 spans 14 amino acids. Germline V gene data show CDR1 as MDHEN and CDR2 as SYDVKM. The chain's CDR3 is CASSLQGDGQPQHF. For the CDR3, the DNA is TGTGCCAGCAGTTTACAGGGAGATGGGCAGCCCCAGCATTTT.